This T cell receptor beta chain appears in the sequencing data of a study of spatial heterogeneity in lung cancer. Each TCR cDNA molecule bore a unique molecular identifier. TCRdb reprocessed the 5' RACE reads via MiXCR and lists one record per CDR3 protein. The sample records approximately 16,000 distinct CDR3 sequences, nearly 7% being singletons. A few counts support this clonotype. What it binds is unknown. The time point here: sample taken at primary tumor resection. The CDR3 runs 19 residues. Trimming cost V 4 bases and J 6 bases; bases outside gene matches: 18. Germline V gene lookup returns CDR1 SGHRS and CDR2 YFSETQ. Study results and limitations: The study found that ubiquitous and regional expanded TCR counts tracked ubiquitous and regional nonsynonymous mutations, respectively. Tracking of tumor mutation counts was seen in expanded intratumoral alpha and beta TCR counts.

The chain recombines TRBV5-1 with TRBJ1-6, with TRBD1 matching 8 bases. Sequencing was performed on lung tumor tissue, taken at surgery. The clonotype originates from a female donor with early-stage non-small cell lung cancer. Here the CDR3 DNA reads TGCGCCAGCAGCACCACCCCCCTTACCTATGGACAGGGTAATTCACCCCTCCACTTT. Translation gives CASSTTPLTYGQGNSPLHF.